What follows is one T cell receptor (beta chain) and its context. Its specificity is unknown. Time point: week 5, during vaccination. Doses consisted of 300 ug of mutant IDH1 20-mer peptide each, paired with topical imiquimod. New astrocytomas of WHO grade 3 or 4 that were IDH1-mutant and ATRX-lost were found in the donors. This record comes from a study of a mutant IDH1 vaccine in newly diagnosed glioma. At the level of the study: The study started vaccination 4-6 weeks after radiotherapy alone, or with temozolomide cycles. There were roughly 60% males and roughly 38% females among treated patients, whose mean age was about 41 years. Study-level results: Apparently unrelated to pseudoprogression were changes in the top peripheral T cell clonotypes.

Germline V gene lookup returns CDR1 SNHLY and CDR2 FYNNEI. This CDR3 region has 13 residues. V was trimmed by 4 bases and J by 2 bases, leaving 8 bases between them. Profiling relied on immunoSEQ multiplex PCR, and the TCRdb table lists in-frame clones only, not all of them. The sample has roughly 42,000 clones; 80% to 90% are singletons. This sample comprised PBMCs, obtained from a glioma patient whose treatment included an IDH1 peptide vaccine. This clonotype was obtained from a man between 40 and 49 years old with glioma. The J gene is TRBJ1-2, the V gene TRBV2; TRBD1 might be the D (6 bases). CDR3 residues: CASSADRNYGYTF. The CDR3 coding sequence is TGTGCCAGCAGTGCAGACAGGAACTATGGCTACACCTTC. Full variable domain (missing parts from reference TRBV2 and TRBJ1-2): EPEVTQTPSHQVTQMGQEVILRCVPISNHLYFYWYRQILGQKVEFLVSFYNNEISEKSEIFDDQFSVERPDGSNFTLKIRSTKLEDSAMYFCASSADRNYGYTFGSGTRLTVV.